A selection of T cell receptor beta chains follows, all from one sample in a study of beta chain features in type 1 diabetes. The table came from immunoSEQ multiplex PCR; TCRdb's copy has only in-frame clones and leaves some out. The table shows some 660,000 clones, with 11% to 15% occurring only once. The source material was naive CD4+ T cells from blood. All receptors come from a man younger than 35 with type 1 diabetes. CDR3s include the opening cysteine and the closing phenylalanine or tryptophan. D genes are given only for firm matches. Expanded clones are given a class, and other clones once, few, many or no size at all.

size: few; J: TRBJ2-4; V: TRBV7-9; D: NA; CDR3: CASSLSYREWSKNIQYF; DNA: TGTGCCAGCAGTTTGAGCTACAGGGAATGGTCCAAAAACATTCAGTACTTC
size: few; J: TRBJ1-2; V: TRBV20-1; D: NA; CDR3: CSARTYGYTF; DNA: TGCAGTGCTAGGACTTATGGCTACACCTTC
size: few; J: TRBJ2-7; V: TRBV13; D: TRBD2; CDR3: CASSSRLAGSSYEQYF; DNA: TGTGCCAGCAGCTCGCGTTTAGCGGGTTCCTCCTACGAGCAGTACTTC
size: few; J: TRBJ2-3; V: TRBV4-1; D: NA; CDR3: CASSPLWRQSTDTQYF; DNA: TGCGCCAGCAGCCCCCTTTGGCGGCAAAGCACAGATACGCAGTATTTT
size: few; J: TRBJ1-1; V: TRBV29-1; D: NA; CDR3: CSVGRANTEAFF; DNA: TGCAGCGTTGGTAGGGCGAACACTGAAGCTTTCTTT
size: NA; J: TRBJ1-4; V: TRBV7-2; D: NA; CDR3: CASSLSEDSYEKLFF; DNA: TGTGCCAGCAGCCTATCCGAGGACAGTTATGAAAAACTGTTTTTT
size: few; J: TRBJ2-2; V: TRBV4-2; D: TRBD2; CDR3: CASSAFASGRDWTGELFF; DNA: TGTGCCAGCTCCGCCTTTGCTAGCGGGAGGGACTGGACCGGGGAGCTGTTTTTT
size: few; J: TRBJ1-1; V: TRBV20-1; D: NA; CDR3: CSARSRLEAFF; DNA: TGCAGTGCTAGAAGTCGTCTTGAAGCTTTCTTT
size: NA; J: TRBJ2-5; V: TRBV28; D: TRBD2; CDR3: CASSLEAGRETQYF; DNA: TGTGCCAGCAGTTTGGAAGCGGGGAGGGAGACCCAGTACTTC
size: many; J: TRBJ2-3; V: TRBV10-3; D: NA; CDR3: CAISESGTGDTQYF; DNA: TGTGCCATCAGTGAGTCGGGGACGGGGGATACGCAGTATTTT
size: NA; J: TRBJ2-5; V: TRBV10-3; D: NA; CDR3: CAISRDAETQYF; DNA: TGTGCCATCAGCAGGGATGCGGAGACCCAGTACTTC
size: few; J: TRBJ1-2; V: TRBV27; D: TRBD1; CDR3: CASSLSLGQGHYGYTF; DNA: TGTGCCAGCAGTTTATCCCTGGGACAGGGACACTATGGCTACACCTTC
size: NA; J: TRBJ1-1; V: TRBV7-9; D: NA; CDR3: CASSLTVNTEAFF; DNA: TGTGCCAGCAGCTTGACAGTGAACACTGAAGCTTTCTTT
size: NA; J: TRBJ2-5; V: TRBV7-9; D: TRBD1; CDR3: CASSRGGTGVMETQYF; DNA: TGTGCCAGCAGCCGGGGCGGGACAGGGGTTATGGAGACCCAGTACTTC
size: few; J: TRBJ2-3; V: TRBV7-9; D: TRBD2; CDR3: CASSLLLAAADTQYF; DNA: TGTGCCAGCAGCTTACTGCTAGCGGCCGCAGATACGCAGTATTTT
size: few; J: TRBJ1-1; V: TRBV5-4; D: TRBD1; CDR3: CASSRDRANTEAFF; DNA: TGTGCCAGCAGCCGGGACAGGGCGAACACTGAAGCTTTCTTT
size: few; J: TRBJ2-1; V: TRBV10-3; D: NA; CDR3: CAISPANEQFF; DNA: TGTGCCATCAGCCCGGCCAATGAGCAGTTCTTC
size: NA; J: TRBJ2-3; V: TRBV7-2; D: TRBD2; CDR3: CASSPRTSRTDTQYF; DNA: TGTGCCAGCAGCCCCCGGACTAGCAGGACAGATACGCAGTATTTT
size: few; J: TRBJ2-1; V: TRBV19; D: NA; CDR3: CASSIEGVFKQFF; DNA: TGTGCCAGTAGTATAGAAGGAGTCTTTAAGCAGTTCTTC
size: NA; J: TRBJ1-2; V: TRBV27; D: TRBD1; CDR3: CASSPTGVLHYGYTF; DNA: TGTGCCAGCAGCCCTACAGGGGTCCTGCACTATGGCTACACCTTC
size: few; J: TRBJ2-4; V: TRBV4-1; D: TRBD2; CDR3: CASSQEWTSGTKNIQYF; DNA: TGCGCCAGCAGCCAAGAGTGGACTAGCGGGACCAAAAACATTCAGTACTTC
size: NA; J: TRBJ1-1; V: TRBV2; D: NA; CDR3: CARGEMNTEAFF; DNA: TGTGCCAGGGGGGAGATGAACACTGAAGCTTTCTTT
size: NA; J: TRBJ2-7; V: TRBV30; D: NA; CDR3: CAWSDPARQYF; DNA: TGTGCCTGGAGTGACCCTGCCAGGCAGTACTTC
size: NA; J: TRBJ2-1; V: TRBV7-2; D: NA; CDR3: CASSLSSSSYNEQFF; DNA: TGTGCCAGCAGCTTAAGCAGTAGCTCCTACAATGAGCAGTTCTTC
size: few; J: TRBJ1-2; V: TRBV2; D: NA; CDR3: CASRQDYSYGYTF; DNA: TGTGCCAGCAGACAGGACTACTCGTATGGCTACACCTTC
size: few; J: TRBJ2-5; V: TRBV5-4; D: NA; CDR3: CASSFSGSQETQYF; DNA: TGTGCCAGCAGCTTTTCGGGGTCTCAAGAGACCCAGTACTTC
size: few; J: TRBJ2-7; V: TRBV21-1; D: NA; CDR3: CASIGREQYF; DNA: TGTGCCAGCATCGGTAGGGAGCAGTACTTC
size: NA; J: TRBJ2-5; V: TRBV7-2; D: NA; CDR3: CASSLDGETQYF; DNA: TGTGCCAGCAGCTTAGATGGGGAGACCCAGTACTTC
size: NA; J: TRBJ1-2; V: TRBV11-1; D: TRBD1; CDR3: CASSPIDRAYGGYTF; DNA: TGTGCCAGCAGCCCCATCGACAGGGCCTATGGAGGCTACACCTTC
size: NA; J: TRBJ1-2; V: TRBV29-1; D: NA; CDR3: CSVEGQGRGYTF; DNA: TGCAGCGTTGAAGGCCAGGGTCGCGGCTACACCTTC
size: NA; J: TRBJ2-3; V: TRBV5-4; D: TRBD2; CDR3: CASSPVRERGTDTQYF; DNA: TGTGCCAGCAGCCCCGTGCGGGAGAGGGGCACAGATACGCAGTATTTT
size: NA; J: TRBJ2-7; V: TRBV30; D: NA; CDR3: CAWSPLGYEQYF; DNA: TGTGCCTGGAGTCCCCTGGGGTACGAGCAGTACTTC
size: few; J: TRBJ1-6; V: TRBV30; D: TRBD1; CDR3: CALDRDNSPLHF; DNA: TGTGCCTTGGACAGGGATAATTCACCCCTCCACTTT
size: few; J: TRBJ2-3; V: TRBV9; D: TRBD1; CDR3: CASSVAGQGADTQYF; DNA: TGTGCCAGCAGCGTAGCAGGACAGGGAGCAGATACGCAGTATTTT
size: NA; J: TRBJ2-7; V: TRBV5-4; D: TRBD1; CDR3: CASSFSTGTGSYEQYF; DNA: TGTGCCAGCAGCTTCTCCACCGGGACAGGTTCCTACGAGCAGTACTTC
size: NA; J: TRBJ1-1; V: TRBV19; D: TRBD1; CDR3: CASSDQGDTEAFF; DNA: TGTGCCAGTAGTGATCAGGGGGACACTGAAGCTTTCTTT
size: NA; J: TRBJ2-1; V: TRBV18; D: NA; CDR3: CASSPERRLPTGEQFF; DNA: TGTGCCAGCTCACCAGAGCGACGGCTCCCAACCGGGGAGCAGTTCTTC
size: many; J: TRBJ2-4; V: TRBV4-3; D: TRBD2; CDR3: CASSHTGTSAIQYF; DNA: TGCGCCAGCAGCCACACCGGGACTAGCGCCATTCAGTACTTC
size: few; J: TRBJ2-7; V: TRBV27; D: NA; CDR3: CASSLERLSYEQYF; DNA: TGTGCCAGCAGTTTGGAGAGGCTCTCCTACGAGCAGTACTTC
size: few; J: TRBJ2-5; V: TRBV4-2; D: NA; CDR3: CASSLGGLQETQYF; DNA: TGTGCCAGCAGCCTTGGAGGGCTCCAAGAGACCCAGTACTTC
size: few; J: TRBJ2-1; V: TRBV18; D: NA; CDR3: CASSPGDYNEQFF; DNA: TGTGCCAGCTCACCAGGGGATTACAATGAGCAGTTCTTC
size: once; J: TRBJ2-7; V: TRBV7-9; D: NA; CDR3: CASSLVPGRLYEQYF; DNA: TGTGCCAGCAGCTTAGTCCCGGGCAGACTATACGAGCAGTACTTC
size: NA; J: TRBJ1-2; V: TRBV6-5; D: TRBD1; CDR3: CASTQGQPYGYTF; DNA: TGTGCCAGCACCCAGGGACAGCCTTATGGCTACACCTTC
size: few; J: TRBJ2-7; V: TRBV20-1; D: NA; CDR3: CSAARDPRQYF; DNA: TGCAGTGCTGCCCGGGACCCAAGGCAGTACTTC
size: NA; J: TRBJ1-2; V: TRBV2; D: NA; CDR3: CASRDNNYGYTF; DNA: TGTGCCAGCAGGGACAACAACTATGGCTACACCTTC
size: few; J: TRBJ2-5; V: TRBV18; D: NA; CDR3: CASSPQLTFKETQYF; DNA: TGTGCCAGCTCACCACAATTGACATTCAAGGAGACCCAGTACTTC
size: NA; J: TRBJ2-6; V: TRBV5-1; D: NA; CDR3: CASSLEGQAGANVLTF; DNA: TGCGCCAGCAGCTTGGAGGGTCAGGCTGGGGCCAACGTCCTGACTTTC